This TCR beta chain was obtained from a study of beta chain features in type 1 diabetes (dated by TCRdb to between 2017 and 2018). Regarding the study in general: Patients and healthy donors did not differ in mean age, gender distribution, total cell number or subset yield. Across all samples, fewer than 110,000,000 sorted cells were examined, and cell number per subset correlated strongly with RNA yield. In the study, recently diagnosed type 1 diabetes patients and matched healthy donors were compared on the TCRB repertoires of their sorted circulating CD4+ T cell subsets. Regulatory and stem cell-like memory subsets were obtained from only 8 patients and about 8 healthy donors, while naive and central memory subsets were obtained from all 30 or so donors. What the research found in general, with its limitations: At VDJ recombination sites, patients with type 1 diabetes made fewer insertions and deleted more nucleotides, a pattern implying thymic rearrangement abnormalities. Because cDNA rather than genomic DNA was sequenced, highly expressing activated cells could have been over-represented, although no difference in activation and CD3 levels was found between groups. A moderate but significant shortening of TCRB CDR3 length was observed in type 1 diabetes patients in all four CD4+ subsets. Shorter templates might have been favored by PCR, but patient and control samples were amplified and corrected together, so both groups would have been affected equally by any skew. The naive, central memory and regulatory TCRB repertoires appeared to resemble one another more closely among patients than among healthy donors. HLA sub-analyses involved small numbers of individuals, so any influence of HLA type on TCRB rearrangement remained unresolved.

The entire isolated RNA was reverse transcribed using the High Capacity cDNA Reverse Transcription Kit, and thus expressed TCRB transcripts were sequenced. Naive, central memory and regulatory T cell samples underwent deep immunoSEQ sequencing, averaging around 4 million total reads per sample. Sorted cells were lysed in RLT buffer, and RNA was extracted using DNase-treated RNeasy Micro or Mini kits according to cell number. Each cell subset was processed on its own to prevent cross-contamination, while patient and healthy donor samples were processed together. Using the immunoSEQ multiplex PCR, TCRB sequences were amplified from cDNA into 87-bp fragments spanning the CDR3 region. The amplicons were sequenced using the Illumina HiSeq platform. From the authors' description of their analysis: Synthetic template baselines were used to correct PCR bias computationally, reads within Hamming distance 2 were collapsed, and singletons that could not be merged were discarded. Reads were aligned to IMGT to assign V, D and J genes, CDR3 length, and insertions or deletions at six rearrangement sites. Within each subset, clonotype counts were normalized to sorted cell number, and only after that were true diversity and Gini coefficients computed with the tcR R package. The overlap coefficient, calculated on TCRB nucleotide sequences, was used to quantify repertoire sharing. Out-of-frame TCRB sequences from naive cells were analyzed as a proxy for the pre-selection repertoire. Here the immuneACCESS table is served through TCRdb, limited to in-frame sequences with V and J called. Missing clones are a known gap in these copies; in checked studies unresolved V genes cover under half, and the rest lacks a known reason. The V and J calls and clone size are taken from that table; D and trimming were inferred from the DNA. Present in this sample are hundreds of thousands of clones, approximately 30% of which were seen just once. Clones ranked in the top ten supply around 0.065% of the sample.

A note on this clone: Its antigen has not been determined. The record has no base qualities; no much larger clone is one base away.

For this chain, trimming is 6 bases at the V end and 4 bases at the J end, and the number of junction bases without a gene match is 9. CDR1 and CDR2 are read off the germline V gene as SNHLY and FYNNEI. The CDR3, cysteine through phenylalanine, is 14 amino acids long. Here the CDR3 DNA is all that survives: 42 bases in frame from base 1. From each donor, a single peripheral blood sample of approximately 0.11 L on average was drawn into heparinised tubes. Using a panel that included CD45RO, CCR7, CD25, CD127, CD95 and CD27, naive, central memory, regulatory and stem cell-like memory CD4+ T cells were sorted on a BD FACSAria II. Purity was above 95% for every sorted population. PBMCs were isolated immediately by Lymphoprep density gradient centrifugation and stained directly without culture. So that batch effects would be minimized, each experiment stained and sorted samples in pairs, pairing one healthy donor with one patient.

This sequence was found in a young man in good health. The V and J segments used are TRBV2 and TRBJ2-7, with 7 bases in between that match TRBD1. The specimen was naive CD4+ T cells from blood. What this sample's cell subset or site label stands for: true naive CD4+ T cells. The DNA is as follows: TGTGCCAGCAGGGCTACGGGACAGAAATACGAGCAGTACTTC. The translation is CASRATGQKYEQYF.